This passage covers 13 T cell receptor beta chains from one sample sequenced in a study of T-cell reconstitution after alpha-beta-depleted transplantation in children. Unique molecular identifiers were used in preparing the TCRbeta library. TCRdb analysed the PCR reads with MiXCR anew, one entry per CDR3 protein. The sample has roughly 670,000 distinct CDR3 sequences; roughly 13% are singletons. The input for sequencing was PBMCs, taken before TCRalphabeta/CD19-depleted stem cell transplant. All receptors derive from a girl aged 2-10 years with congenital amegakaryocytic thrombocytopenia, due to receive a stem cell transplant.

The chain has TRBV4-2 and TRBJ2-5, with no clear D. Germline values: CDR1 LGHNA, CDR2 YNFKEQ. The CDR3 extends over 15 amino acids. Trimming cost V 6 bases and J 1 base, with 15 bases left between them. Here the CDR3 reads CASSRAQQIQETQYF. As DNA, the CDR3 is TGTGCCAGCAGTCGCGCTCAACAGATCCAAGAGACCCAGTACTTC.

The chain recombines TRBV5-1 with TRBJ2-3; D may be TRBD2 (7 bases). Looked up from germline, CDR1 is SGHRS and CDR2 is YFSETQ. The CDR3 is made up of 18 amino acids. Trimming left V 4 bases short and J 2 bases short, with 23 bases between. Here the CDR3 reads CASSPLLIEGGLTDTQYF. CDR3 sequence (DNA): TGCGCCAGCAGCCCCCTATTGATCGAGGGGGGGCTCACAGATACGCAGTATTTT.

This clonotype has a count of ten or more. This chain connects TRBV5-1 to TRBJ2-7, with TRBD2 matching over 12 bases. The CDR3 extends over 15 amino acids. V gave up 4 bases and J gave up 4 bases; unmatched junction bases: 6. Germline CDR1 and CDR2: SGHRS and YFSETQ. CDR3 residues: CASSQTGLAGYEQYF. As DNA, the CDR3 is TGCGCCAGCAGCCAAACGGGACTAGCGGGTTACGAGCAGTACTTC. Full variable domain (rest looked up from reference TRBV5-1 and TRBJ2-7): KAGVTQTPRYLIKTRGQQVTLSCSPISGHRSVSWYQQTPGQGLQFLFEYFSETQRNKGNFPGRFSGRQFSNSRSEMNVSTLELGDSALYLCASSQTGLAGYEQYFGPGTRLTVT.

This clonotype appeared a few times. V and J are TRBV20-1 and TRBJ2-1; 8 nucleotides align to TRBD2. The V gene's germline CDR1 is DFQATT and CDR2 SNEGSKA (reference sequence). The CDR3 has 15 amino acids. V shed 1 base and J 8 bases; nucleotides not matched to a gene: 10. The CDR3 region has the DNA TGCAGTGCTAGAGCTAAGGGACTAGTAAATGATGAGCAGTTCTTC. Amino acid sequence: CSARAKGLVNDEQFF.

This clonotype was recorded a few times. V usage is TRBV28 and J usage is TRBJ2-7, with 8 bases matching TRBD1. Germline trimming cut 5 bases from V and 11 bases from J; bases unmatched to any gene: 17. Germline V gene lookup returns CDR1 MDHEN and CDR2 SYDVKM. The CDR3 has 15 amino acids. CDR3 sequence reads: CASSTIRGKRQGKYF. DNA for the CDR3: TGTGCCAGCAGTACTATTAGGGGCAAACGACAGGGGAAGTACTTC. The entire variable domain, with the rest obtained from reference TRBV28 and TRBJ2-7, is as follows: DVKVTQSSRYLVKRTGEKVFLECVQDMDHENMFWYRQDPGLGLRLIYFSYDVKMKEKGDIPEGYSVSREKKERFSLILESASTNQTSMYLCASSTIRGKRQGKYFGPGTRLTVT.

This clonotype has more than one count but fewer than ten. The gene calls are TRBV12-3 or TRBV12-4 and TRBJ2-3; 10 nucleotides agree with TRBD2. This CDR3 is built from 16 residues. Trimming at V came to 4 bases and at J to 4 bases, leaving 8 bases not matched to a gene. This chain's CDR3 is CASSSLAGERSDTQYF. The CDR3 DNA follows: TGTGCCAGCAGTTCTCTAGCGGGAGAGAGGTCAGATACGCAGTATTTT.

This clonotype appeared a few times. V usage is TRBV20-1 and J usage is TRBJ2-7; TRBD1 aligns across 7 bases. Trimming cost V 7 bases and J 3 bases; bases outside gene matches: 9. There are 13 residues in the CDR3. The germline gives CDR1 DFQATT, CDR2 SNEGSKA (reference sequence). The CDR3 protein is CSVRQGRDYEQYF. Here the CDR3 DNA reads TGCAGTGTACGACAGGGTCGGGACTACGAGCAGTACTTC.

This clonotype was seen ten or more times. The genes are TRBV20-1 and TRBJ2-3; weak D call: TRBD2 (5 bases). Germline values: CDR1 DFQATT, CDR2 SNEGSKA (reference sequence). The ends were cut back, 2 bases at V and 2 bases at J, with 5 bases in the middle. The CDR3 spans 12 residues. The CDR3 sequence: CSARLATDTQYF. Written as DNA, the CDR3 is TGCAGTGCTAGACTAGCCACAGATACGCAGTATTTT.

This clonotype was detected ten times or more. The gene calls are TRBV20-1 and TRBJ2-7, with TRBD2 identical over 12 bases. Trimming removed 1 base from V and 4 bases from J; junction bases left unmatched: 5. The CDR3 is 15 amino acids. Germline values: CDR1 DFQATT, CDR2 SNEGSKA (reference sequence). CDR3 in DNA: TGCAGTGCTAGAGGTCTAGCGGGAGGGGAATACGAGCAGTACTTC. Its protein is CSARGLAGGEYEQYF.

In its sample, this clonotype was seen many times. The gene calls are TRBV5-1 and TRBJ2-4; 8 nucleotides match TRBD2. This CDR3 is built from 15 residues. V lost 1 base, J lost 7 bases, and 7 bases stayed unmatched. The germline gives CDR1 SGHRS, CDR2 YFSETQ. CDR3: CASSLTGGGENIQYF. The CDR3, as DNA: TGCGCCAGCAGCTTGACGGGAGGGGGGGAGAACATTCAGTACTTC.

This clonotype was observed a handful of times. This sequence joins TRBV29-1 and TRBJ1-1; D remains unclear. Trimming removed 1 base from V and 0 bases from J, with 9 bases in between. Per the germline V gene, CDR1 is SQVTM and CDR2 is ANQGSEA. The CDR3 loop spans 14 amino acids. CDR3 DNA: TGCAGCGTTGAAGGGGGTTGGCTGAACACTGAAGCTTTCTTT. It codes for CSVEGGWLNTEAFF.

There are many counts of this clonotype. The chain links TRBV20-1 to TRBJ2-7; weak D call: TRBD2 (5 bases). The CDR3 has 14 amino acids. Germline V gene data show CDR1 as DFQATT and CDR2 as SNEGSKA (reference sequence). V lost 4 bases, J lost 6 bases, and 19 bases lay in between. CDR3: CSATRDLPTGEQYF. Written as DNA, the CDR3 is TGCAGTGCTACCCGGGATCTGCCAACCGGCGAGCAGTACTTC.

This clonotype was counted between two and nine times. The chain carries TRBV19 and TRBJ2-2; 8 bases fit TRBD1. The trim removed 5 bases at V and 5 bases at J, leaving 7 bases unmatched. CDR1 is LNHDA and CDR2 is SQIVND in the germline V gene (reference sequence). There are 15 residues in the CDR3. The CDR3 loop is CASSLQQGVTGELFF. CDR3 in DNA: TGTGCCAGTAGTTTACAACAGGGGGTAACCGGGGAGCTGTTTTTT.